The following is a T cell receptor (beta chain) sequence with its context. Its antigen is currently not known. Nothing much larger sits one base from this clone, and base qualities are not available. This sample is part of a study of CD8 T cells in ankylosing spondylitis (dated by TCRdb to about 2017). Context from the whole study: T cell receptor beta repertoires were profiled in healthy donors and ankylosing spondylitis patients so that disease-linked TCR variants could be found. The full study cohort was made up of about two dozen ankylosing spondylitis patients and approximately 100 healthy donors. Samples of peripheral blood were taken, and for ankylosing spondylitis patients, synovial fluid was collected as well.

Sequencing was carried out with an Illumina HiSeq 2500. Quantitative 5'-RACE with molecular barcodes was the method used to prepare the TCR beta libraries. Per the original workflow: Disease-linked TCR variants were identified with a new computational method built on a probabilistic model of VDJ rearrangement. TCRdb ran its own pipeline on the public reads, namely fastp trimming at Q25 and MiXCR clone calling, and kept in-frame beta chains. Each entry merges the rows of one CDR3 protein and shows their most common DNA and genes. These V and J calls originate from TCRdb's pipeline instead of the authors' own analysis. This sample holds about 90,000 distinct CDR3 sequences; 25% to 35% were observed only once. In total, the top ten clones hold 50% to 60% of the sample. General study outcomes and caveats: Some motif variants were previously reported in synovial fluid and blood of reactive arthritis patients, suggesting common disease-initiation mechanisms. In peripheral blood, the disease-linked clones were found at relatively low frequencies and had a CD8+ phenotype. Blood from ankylosing spondylitis patients appeared to be characterized by a TCR beta motif composed of eight highly homologous amino acid variants. The disease-linked clones were reported to be significantly enriched in matched synovial fluid samples from ankylosing spondylitis patients.

This TCR was recovered from a male donor with ankylosing spondylitis or in good health (not recorded which). Input material: blood, either unsorted or a sorted T cell fraction (not recorded which).

The sequenced DNA is TGTGCCGCCACCGGGACCGGTTCCTACGAGCAGTACTTC. Its protein product is CAATGTGSYEQYF. The chain employs TRBV10-3 and TRBJ2-7; the D call is tentative, TRBD1 or TRBD2, as each matches 5 bases. V was cut back by 11 bases and J by 1 base, leaving a gap of 15 bases between them. Reading the germline V gene gives CDR1 ENHRY and CDR2 SYGVKD. The CDR3 covers 13 residues, taking in both the cysteine and the phenylalanine. Just the 39-base CDR3 DNA is kept, in frame starting at base 1.